A single sample gave rise to the 16 T cell receptor beta chains below, sequenced in a study of cytomegalovirus exposure and HLA in healthy donors. In the PCR, 60 Vbeta and 13 Jbeta primers were used. Assay used: immunoSEQ multiplex PCR; TCRdb lists only in-frame clones, some missing. Of around 150,000 clones in the sample, 60% to 80% were seen once. Sequenced: PBMCs. All receptors derive from a young man in good health and CMV-seronegative.

The V gene is TRBV9, the J gene TRBJ2-7; TRBD1 aligns across 8 bases. J was trimmed by 4 bases and V by 3 bases; bases with no gene match: 9. Germline V gene data show CDR1 as SGDLS and CDR2 as YYNGEE. This CDR3 region has 15 residues. CDR3 in amino acids: CASSADLDRAYEQYF. CDR3 DNA sequence: TGTGCCAGCAGCGCAGACCTGGACAGGGCGTACGAGCAGTACTTC.

CDR3 bases: TGTGCCAGCAGCTCCACAGGGAACACTGAAGCTTTCTTT. This translates into CASSSTGNTEAFF. This chain links TRBV7-9 with TRBJ1-1, with D perhaps matching TRBD1 (5 bases). The V end lost 4 bases, the J end lost 1 base, and 7 bases lay between the germline ends. The germline V gene has CDR1 SEHNR and CDR2 FQNEAQ (reference sequence). The CDR3 length is 13 residues.

The chain couples TRBV27 to TRBJ2-3; 8 positions match TRBD2. The CDR3 runs 15 residues. J gave up 4 bases and V 6 bases, and 9 bases lay outside the gene matches. CDR1 is MNHEY, CDR2 SMNVEV, per germline (reference sequence). Here the CDR3 DNA reads TGTGCCAGCAGGGATGGGACTAGAACTGCAGATACGCAGTATTTT. It yields the protein CASRDGTRTADTQYF.

This chain links TRBV4-1 with TRBJ2-6, with a weak D call TRBD2 (5 bases). This CDR3 region has 15 residues. Germline V CDR1 and CDR2: MGHRA, YSYEKL. V shed 1 base and J shed 2 bases, with 6 bases lying between them. The CDR3 here is CASSQVATGANVLTF. In nucleotides, the CDR3 is TGCGCCAGCAGCCAAGTAGCGACTGGGGCCAACGTCCTGACTTTC.

The chain combines TRBV11-3 with TRBJ1-1; D ambiguous. V gave up 0 bases and J gave up 0 bases, with 8 bases separating them. Looked up from germline, CDR1 is SGHNT and CDR2 is YENEEA. This CDR3 has 15 amino acids. The CDR3 spells CASSLDGGMNTEAFF. As DNA, the CDR3 is TGTGCCAGCAGCTTAGACGGAGGGATGAACACTGAAGCTTTCTTT.

This clone was recorded once. The V and J genes are TRBV5-1 and TRBJ2-1; the match to TRBD2 covers 7 bases. Trimming removed 0 bases from V and 3 bases from J; junction bases left unmatched: 3. The germline V gene has CDR1 SGHRS and CDR2 YFSETQ. CDR3 size: 15 residues. CDR3 in DNA: TGCGCCAGCAGCTTGGCTCCTAGCGGCTACAATGAGCAGTTCTTC. Its protein product is CASSLAPSGYNEQFF.

The rearrangement links TRBV6-1 to TRBJ1-4; 9 nucleotides agree with TRBD1. Germline lookup yields CDR1 MNHNS and CDR2 SASEGT. The CDR3 is 14 amino acids. V dropped 5 bases and J dropped 6; count of bases not matched to a gene: 4. The CDR3 is CASSTGGPDEKLFF. CDR3 in DNA: TGTGCCAGCAGTACAGGGGGCCCCGATGAAAAACTGTTTTTT.

This CDR3 is CASSASWTGKTQYF. The CDR3 DNA sequence: TGTGCCAGCAGTGCTAGTTGGACAGGAAAGACCCAGTACTTC. The chain recombines TRBV6-5 with TRBJ2-5; 7 bases align to TRBD1. V was pared by 5 bases and J by 6 bases, with 9 bases of the junction left unmatched. This CDR3 contains 14 residues. Germline V CDR1 and CDR2: MNHEY, SVGAGI.

The gene calls are TRBV5-1 and TRBJ2-7; D unclear. CDR1 and CDR2 (germline): SGHRS, YFSETQ. Between the trimmed V and J ends, which lost 3 bases and 2 bases, there was a span of 9 bases. The CDR3 runs to 13 residues. CDR3 sequence reads: CASSSTETYEQYF. The CDR3 coding sequence is TGCGCCAGCAGCTCCACAGAGACCTACGAGCAGTACTTC.

This chain connects TRBV27 to TRBJ1-2; D is ambiguous. CDR3 length: 16 amino acids. CDR1 is MNHEY and CDR2 is SMNVEV in the germline V gene (reference sequence). Trimming took off 2 bases at V and 4 bases at J, with 17 bases between the two ends. The CDR3 spells CASSLTDPGLTYGYTF. CDR3 coding DNA: TGTGCCAGCAGTTTAACTGATCCAGGACTAACCTATGGCTACACCTTC.

The chain recombines TRBV6-5 with TRBJ2-1; maybe TRBD2 (6 bases). V shed 4 bases and J shed 8 bases, with 12 bases lying between them. CDR3 length: 13 residues. In germline, CDR1 is MNHEY, CDR2 SVGAGI. Here the CDR3 reads CASSWAGKYEQFF. In DNA form, the CDR3 reads TGTGCCAGCAGTTGGGCGGGAAAGTATGAGCAGTTCTTC.

This clone is a singleton in its sample. The sample holds other DNA sequences that translate to the same CDR3. This chain uses TRBV19 with TRBJ1-1, with a weak D call TRBD1 (5 bases). The germline gives CDR1 LNHDA, CDR2 SQIVND (reference sequence). There are 14 residues in the CDR3. V was shortened by 3 bases and J by 0 bases, with 8 bases between the two germline ends. CDR3 coding DNA: TGTGCCAGTAGTATGGGGCAAGTGAACACTGAAGCTTTCTTT. Amino acid sequence: CASSMGQVNTEAFF.

The chain uses TRBV11-2 and TRBJ2-1; 9 nucleotides align to TRBD1. After removal of 4 bases from V and 3 bases from J, the junction contained 13 bases not matched to a gene. The CDR3 is 18 amino acids. Looked up from germline, CDR1 is SGHAT and CDR2 is FQNNGV. The CDR3 DNA follows: TGTGCCAGCAGCTACAAACAGGGGGCTCAAGACTACTACAATGAGCAGTTCTTC. Amino acid sequence: CASSYKQGAQDYYNEQFF.

The chain recombines TRBV15 with TRBJ2-1; no firm D call. The ends were cut back, 3 bases at V and 6 bases at J, with 3 bases in the middle. CDR3 length: 11 amino acids. The germline V gene has CDR1 LNHNV and CDR2 YYDKDF (reference sequence). The CDR3: CATSSLNEQFF. The CDR3 nucleotides are TGTGCCACCAGCAGCCTCAATGAGCAGTTCTTC. Drawing the rest from reference TRBV15 and TRBJ2-1, the complete variable domain is DAMVIQNPRYQVTQFGKPVTLSCSQTLNHNVMYWYQQKSSQAPKLLFHYYDKDFNNEADTPDNFQSRRPNTSFCFLDIRSPGLGDTAMYLCATSSLNEQFFGPGTRLTVL.

The chain links TRBV28 to TRBJ2-4, with 7 nucleotides matching TRBD1. Looked up from germline, CDR1 is MDHEN and CDR2 is SYDVKM. The CDR3 covers 16 residues. The V and J ends lost 1 base and 5 bases, in that order; junction bases with no gene match: 8. The CDR3 DNA sequence: TGTGCCAGCAGTTTATTCGTACAGGGGAACCAAAACATTCAGTACTTC. The encoded protein is CASSLFVQGNQNIQYF.

This chain uses TRBV19 with TRBJ2-1; no definite D call. Germline V gene sequence: CDR1 LNHDA, CDR2 SQIVND (reference sequence). The ends were cut back, 3 bases at V and 5 bases at J, with 8 bases in the middle. The CDR3 sequence is 13 residues long. In DNA, the CDR3 is TGTGCCAGTAGTATTCTTCGGGACAATGAGCAGTTCTTC. Its translation is CASSILRDNEQFF.